The source of this TCR beta chain is a study of CD8 T cells in Susac syndrome. Notes on the study in general: The study admitted that it had a relatively small number of individuals in its TCR sequencing and HLA analysis.

With regard to this clonotype: The antigen is undetermined.

Unmatched junction bases numbered 5, after V lost 0 bases and J lost 6 bases. Germline V gives CDR1 LGHNA, CDR2 YSLEER. The CDR3 is made up of 17 amino acids. Sequencing targeted TCR beta in T cells from blood (CD8+ and CD4+). Negative isolation was used for CD8+ and CD4+ T cells, and FACS enrichment was applied to TEMRA cells. RNA was extracted with the RNeasy kit, and a quantity of about 0.45 to 1 ug was reverse transcribed using random hexamers. Across 54 Vbeta and 13 Jbeta, TCR beta CDR3 was amplified with immunoSEQ multiplex PCR. TCRdb independently ran MiXCR on the immunoSEQ multiplex PCR reads; one entry per CDR3 protein. The table records approximately 220,000 distinct CDR3 sequences, roughly nine tenths of them present only once.

The sequencing sample was made of CD8+ T cells from PBMCs. The chain links TRBV4-3 to TRBJ2-1; 13 bases map to TRBD2. The receptor comes from a human donor with multiple sclerosis. In nucleotides, the CDR3 is TGCGCCAGCAGCCAAGAGGATGGACTAGCGGGAGCCAATGAGCAGTTCTTC. Encoded protein: CASSQEDGLAGANEQFF.